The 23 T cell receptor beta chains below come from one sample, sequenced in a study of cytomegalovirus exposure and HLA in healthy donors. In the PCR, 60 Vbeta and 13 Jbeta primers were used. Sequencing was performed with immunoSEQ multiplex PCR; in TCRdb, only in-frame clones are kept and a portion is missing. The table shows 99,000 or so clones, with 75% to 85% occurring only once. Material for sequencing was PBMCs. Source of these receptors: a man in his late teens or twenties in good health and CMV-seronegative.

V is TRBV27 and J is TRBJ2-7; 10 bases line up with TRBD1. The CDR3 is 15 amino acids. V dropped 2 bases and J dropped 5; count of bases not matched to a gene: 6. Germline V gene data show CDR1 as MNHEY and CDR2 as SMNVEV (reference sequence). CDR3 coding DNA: TGTGCCAGCAGTTTAAACCGGGACAGGGGCAACGAGCAGTACTTC. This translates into CASSLNRDRGNEQYF.

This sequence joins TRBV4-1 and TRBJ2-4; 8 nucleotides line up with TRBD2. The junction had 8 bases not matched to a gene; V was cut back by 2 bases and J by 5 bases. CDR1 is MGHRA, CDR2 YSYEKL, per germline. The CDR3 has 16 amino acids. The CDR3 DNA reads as TGCGCCAGCAGCCAACAACTAGCGGACTACCAAAACATTCAGTACTTC. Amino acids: CASSQQLADYQNIQYF.

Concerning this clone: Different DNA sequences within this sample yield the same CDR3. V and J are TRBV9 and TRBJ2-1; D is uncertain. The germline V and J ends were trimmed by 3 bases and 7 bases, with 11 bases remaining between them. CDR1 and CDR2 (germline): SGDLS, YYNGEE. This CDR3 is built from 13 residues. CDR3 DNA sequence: TGTGCCAGCAGCGCCCGACTTGTAAATGAGCAGTTCTTC. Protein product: CASSARLVNEQFF.

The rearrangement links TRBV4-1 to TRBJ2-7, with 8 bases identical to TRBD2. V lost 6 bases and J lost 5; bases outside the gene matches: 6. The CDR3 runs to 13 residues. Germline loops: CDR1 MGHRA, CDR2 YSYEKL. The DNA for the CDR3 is TGCGCCAGCAGTGTAGCGGGAACTAACGAGCAGTACTTC. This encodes CASSVAGTNEQYF.

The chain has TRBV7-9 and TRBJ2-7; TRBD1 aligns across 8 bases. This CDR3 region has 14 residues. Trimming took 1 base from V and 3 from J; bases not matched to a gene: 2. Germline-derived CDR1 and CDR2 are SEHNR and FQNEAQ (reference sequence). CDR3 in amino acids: CASSLGTGIYEQYF. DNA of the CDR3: TGTGCCAGCAGCTTAGGGACAGGGATCTACGAGCAGTACTTC.

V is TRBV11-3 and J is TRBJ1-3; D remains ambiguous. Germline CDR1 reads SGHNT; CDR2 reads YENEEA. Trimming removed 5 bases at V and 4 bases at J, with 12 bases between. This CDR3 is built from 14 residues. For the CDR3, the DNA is TGTGCCAGCAGCCCACCGGGGTCAGGAAACACCATATATTTT. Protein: CASSPPGSGNTIYF. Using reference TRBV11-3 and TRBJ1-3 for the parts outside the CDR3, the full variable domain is EAGVVQSPRYKIIEKKQPVAFWCNPISGHNTLYWYLQNLGQGPELLIRYENEEAVDDSQLPKDRFSAERLKGVDSTLKIQPAELGDSAVYLCASSPPGSGNTIYFGEGSWLTVV.

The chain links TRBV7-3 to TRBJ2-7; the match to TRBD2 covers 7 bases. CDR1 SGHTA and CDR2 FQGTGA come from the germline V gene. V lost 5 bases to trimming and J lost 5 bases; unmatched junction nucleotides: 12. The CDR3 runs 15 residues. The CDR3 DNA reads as TGTGCCAGCAGCCCCAGTGGGAGGGGTTACCACGAGCAGTACTTC. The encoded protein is CASSPSGRGYHEQYF.

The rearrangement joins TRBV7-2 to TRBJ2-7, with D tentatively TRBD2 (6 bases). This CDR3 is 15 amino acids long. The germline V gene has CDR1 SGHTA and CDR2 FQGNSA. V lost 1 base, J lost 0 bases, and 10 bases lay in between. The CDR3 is CASSLDLATSYEQYF. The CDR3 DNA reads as TGTGCCAGCAGCTTAGACCTAGCGACCTCCTACGAGCAGTACTTC. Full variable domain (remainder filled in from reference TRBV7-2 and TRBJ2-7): GAGVSQSPSNKVTEKGKDVELRCDPISGHTALYWYRQSLGQGLEFLIYFQGNSAPDKSGLPSDRFSAERTGGSVSTLTIQRTQQEDSAVYLCASSLDLATSYEQYFGPGTRLTVT.

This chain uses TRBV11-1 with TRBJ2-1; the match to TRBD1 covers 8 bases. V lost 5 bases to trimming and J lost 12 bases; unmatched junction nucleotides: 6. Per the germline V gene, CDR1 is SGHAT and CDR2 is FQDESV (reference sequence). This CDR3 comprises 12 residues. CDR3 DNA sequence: TGTGCCAGCAGCACCGCCGGGACAGGGCAGTTCTTC. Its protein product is CASSTAGTGQFF.

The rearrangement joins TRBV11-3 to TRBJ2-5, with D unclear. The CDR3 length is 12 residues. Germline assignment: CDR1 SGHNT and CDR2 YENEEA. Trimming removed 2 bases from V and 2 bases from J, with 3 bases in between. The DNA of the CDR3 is TGTGCCAGCAGCTTAACTCAAGAGACCCAGTACTTC. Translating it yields CASSLTQETQYF.

CDR3 in DNA: TGTGCCAGCAGTTACGGACTAGCGAAAAATGAGCAGTTCTTC. As protein: CASSYGLAKNEQFF. The chain carries TRBV6-5 and TRBJ2-1; 9 bases line up with TRBD2. The CDR3 has 14 amino acids. CDR1 is MNHEY and CDR2 is SVGAGI in the germline V gene. The V and J ends lost 2 bases and 7 bases, in that order; junction bases with no gene match: 3.

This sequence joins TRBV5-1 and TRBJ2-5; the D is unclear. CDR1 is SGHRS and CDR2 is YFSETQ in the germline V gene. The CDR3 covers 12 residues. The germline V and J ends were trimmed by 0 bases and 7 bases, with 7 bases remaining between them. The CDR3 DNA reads TGCGCCAGCAGCTTGGGTCCAGGGACCCAGTACTTC. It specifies CASSLGPGTQYF. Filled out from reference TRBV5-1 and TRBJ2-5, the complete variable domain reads KAGVTQTPRYLIKTRGQQVTLSCSPISGHRSVSWYQQTPGQGLQFLFEYFSETQRNKGNFPGRFSGRQFSNSRSEMNVSTLELGDSALYLCASSLGPGTQYFGPGTRLLVL.

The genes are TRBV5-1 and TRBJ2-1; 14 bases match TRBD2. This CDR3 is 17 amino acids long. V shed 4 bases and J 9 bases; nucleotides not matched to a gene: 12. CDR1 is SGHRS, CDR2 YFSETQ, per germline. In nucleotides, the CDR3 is TGCGCCAGCAGCGTGACCGGGACTAGCGGGAGAGGGCGTGAGCAGTTCTTC. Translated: CASSVTGTSGRGREQFF.

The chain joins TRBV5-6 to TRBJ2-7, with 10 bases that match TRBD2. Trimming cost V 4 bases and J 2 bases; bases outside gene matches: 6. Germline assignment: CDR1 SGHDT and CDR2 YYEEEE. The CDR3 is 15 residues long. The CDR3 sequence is CASSPPGTSAYEQYF. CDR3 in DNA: TGTGCCAGCAGCCCTCCGGGGACTAGCGCCTACGAGCAGTACTTC.

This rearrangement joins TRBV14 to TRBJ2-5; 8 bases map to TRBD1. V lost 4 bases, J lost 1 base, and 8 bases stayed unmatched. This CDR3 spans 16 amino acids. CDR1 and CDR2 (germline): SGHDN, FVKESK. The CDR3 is CASSPWTGSFQETQYF. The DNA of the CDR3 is TGTGCCAGCAGCCCCTGGACAGGGTCCTTCCAAGAGACCCAGTACTTC. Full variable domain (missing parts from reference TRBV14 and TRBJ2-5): EAGVTQFPSHSVIEKGQTVTLRCDPISGHDNLYWYRRVMGKEIKFLLHFVKESKQDESGMPNNRFLAERTGGTYSTLKVQPAELEDSGVYFCASSPWTGSFQETQYFGPGTRLLVL.

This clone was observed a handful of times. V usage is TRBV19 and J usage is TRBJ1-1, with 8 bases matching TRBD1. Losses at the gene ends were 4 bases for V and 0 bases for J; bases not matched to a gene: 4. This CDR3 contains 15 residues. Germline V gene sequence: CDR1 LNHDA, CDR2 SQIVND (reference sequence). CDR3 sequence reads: CASSTTQGVNTEAFF. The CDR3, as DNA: TGTGCCAGTAGTACGACACAGGGGGTGAACACTGAAGCTTTCTTT.

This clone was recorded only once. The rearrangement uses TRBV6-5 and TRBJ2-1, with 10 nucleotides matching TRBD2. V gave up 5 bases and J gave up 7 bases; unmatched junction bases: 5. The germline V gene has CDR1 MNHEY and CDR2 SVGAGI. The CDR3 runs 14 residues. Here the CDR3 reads CASSQGLAWNEQFF. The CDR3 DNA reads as TGTGCCAGCAGTCAGGGACTAGCGTGGAATGAGCAGTTCTTC.

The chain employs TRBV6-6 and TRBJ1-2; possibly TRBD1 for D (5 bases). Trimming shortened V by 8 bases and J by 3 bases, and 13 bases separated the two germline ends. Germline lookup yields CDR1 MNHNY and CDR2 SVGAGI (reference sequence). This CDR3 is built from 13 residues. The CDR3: CASSHRRDYGYTF. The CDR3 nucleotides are TGTGCCAGCTCTCACAGGCGTGACTATGGCTACACCTTC.

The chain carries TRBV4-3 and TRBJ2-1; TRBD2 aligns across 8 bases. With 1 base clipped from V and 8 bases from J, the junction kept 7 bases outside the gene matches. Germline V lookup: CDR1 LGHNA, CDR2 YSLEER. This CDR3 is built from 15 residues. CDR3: CASSQGLAGADEQFF. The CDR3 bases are TGCGCCAGCAGCCAAGGCCTAGCGGGCGCGGATGAGCAGTTCTTC.

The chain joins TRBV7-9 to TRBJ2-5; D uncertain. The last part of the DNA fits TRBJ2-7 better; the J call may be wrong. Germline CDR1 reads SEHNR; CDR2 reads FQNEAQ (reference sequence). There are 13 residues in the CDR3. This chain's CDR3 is CASTPYGIYEQYF. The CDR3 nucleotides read TGTGCCAGCACCCCGTACGGTATCTACGAGCAGTACTTC.

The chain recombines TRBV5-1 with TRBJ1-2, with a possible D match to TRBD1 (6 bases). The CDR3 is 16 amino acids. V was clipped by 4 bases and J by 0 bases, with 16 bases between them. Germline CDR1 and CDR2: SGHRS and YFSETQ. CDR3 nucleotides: TGCGCCAGCAGCCCGGGGACAAGTCCTTCTAACTATGGCTACACCTTC. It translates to CASSPGTSPSNYGYTF.

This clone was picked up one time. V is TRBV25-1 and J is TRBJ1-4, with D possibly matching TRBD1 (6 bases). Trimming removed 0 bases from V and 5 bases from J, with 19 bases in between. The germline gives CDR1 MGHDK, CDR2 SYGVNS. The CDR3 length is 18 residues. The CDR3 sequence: CASSEYIHSRGSNEKLFF. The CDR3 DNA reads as TGTGCCAGCAGTGAATATATTCATTCTAGGGGGTCCAATGAAAAACTGTTTTTT.

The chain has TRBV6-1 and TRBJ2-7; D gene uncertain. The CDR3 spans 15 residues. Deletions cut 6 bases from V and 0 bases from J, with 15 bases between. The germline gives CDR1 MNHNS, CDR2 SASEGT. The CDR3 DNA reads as TGTGCCAGCAGAAACCGTGACTCCCGCTCCTACGAGCAGTACTTC. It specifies CASRNRDSRSYEQYF.